This T cell receptor (beta chain) is from a study of graft-versus-host responses after intestinal transplantation. Remarks on this clone: Its target is unknown.

This CDR3 region has 14 residues. Germline CDR1 MNHEY, CDR2 SMNVEV (reference sequence). Deletions cut 2 bases from V and 9 bases from J, with 15 bases between. Assay used: immunoSEQ multiplex PCR; TCRdb lists only in-frame clones, some missing. The sample includes 71,000 or so clones, about 90% of them seen just once. The rearrangement joins TRBV27 to TRBJ2-3; possibly TRBD1 for D (6 bases). This receptor was taken from a human donor who received an intestinal transplant. The sequences come from unstimulated CD8+ T cells sorted from spleen or lymph node cells, collected before intestinal transplant. The CDR3 nucleotides are TGTGCCAGCAGTTTAGGGCAGACCACAGGGACGCAGTATTTT. Its protein is CASSLGQTTGTQYF.